The sequence of this T cell receptor (beta chain) was determined in a study of follicular helper T cells after annual influenza vaccination. Using immunoSEQ multiplex PCR, the repertoire was profiled, and TCRdb retains in-frame clones only, with some absent. The table shows about 4,200 clones, with roughly 82% occurring only once. Time point of the sample: 2015-2016 season, 7 days after influenza vaccination. The V end lost 3 bases, the J end lost 5 bases, and 22 bases lay between the germline ends. The CDR3 contains 16 residues. Germline V CDR1 and CDR2: GTSNPN, SVGIG (reference sequence). The rearrangement uses TRBV30 and TRBJ2-5; tentative D call: TRBD2 (6 bases). The sequence derives from an adult who received the influenza vaccine. The sequencing used CXCR5+ CD38- circulating T follicular helper cells from blood, collected 7 days after influenza vaccination. The subset was: circulating Tfh, non-naive CD4+CXCR5+PD-1+ (ICOS+CD38+ or ICOS-CD38-). As DNA, the CDR3 is TGTGCCTGGAGCGGCCCTTACCGGGGAGGTGGGGAGACCCAGTACTTC. It is translated as CAWSGPYRGGGETQYF.